The following is a T cell receptor beta chain sequence with its context. The antigen is undetermined. The sample comes from a study of blood T cells in healthy people across ages. Whole-study findings and limits: The study could not conclusively compare naive and antigen-experienced cells, given its unsorted PBMCs.

Alongside a J-beta primer mix, a sample-barcoded 5' primer served in a second PCR lasting about 7 to 11 cycles. TCRdb itself ran the 5' RACE reads through MiXCR, one entry per CDR3 protein. The table lists over a million distinct CDR3 sequences, more than 40% of them singletons. This CDR3 comprises 11 residues. CDR1 and CDR2 from the germline V gene are SNHLY and FYNNEI. The chain uses TRBV2 and TRBJ2-4; D ambiguous. This clonotype was obtained from a woman in her sixties in good health. Sequencing was performed on blood. CDR3 in amino acids: CAATAKNIQYF. CDR3 sequence (DNA): TGTGCAGCAACGGCCAAAAACATTCAGTACTTC.